This TCR beta chain was sequenced in a study of blood T cell repertoires in COVID-19. Study context: Sites in the United States, Italy and Spain provided acute and convalescent COVID-19 samples.

CDR1 is LNHDA, CDR2 SQIVND, per germline (reference sequence). V dropped 1 base and J dropped 7 bases, with 16 bases sitting between them. CDR3 length: 15 amino acids. Profiled with immunoSEQ multiplex PCR; TCRdb holds only in-frame clones, not every one. The data hold around 140,000 clones, with 80% to 90% observed a single time. The rearrangement links TRBV19 to TRBJ1-1; D possibly corresponds to TRBD1 (6 bases). The clonotype originates from a woman aged 45-65 years with acute or convalescent COVID-19. The sequenced material came from peripheral blood. The CDR3: CASSIGGGLADEAFF. CDR3 nucleotides: TGTGCCAGTAGTATAGGGGGGGGGCTAGCGGATGAAGCTTTCTTT.